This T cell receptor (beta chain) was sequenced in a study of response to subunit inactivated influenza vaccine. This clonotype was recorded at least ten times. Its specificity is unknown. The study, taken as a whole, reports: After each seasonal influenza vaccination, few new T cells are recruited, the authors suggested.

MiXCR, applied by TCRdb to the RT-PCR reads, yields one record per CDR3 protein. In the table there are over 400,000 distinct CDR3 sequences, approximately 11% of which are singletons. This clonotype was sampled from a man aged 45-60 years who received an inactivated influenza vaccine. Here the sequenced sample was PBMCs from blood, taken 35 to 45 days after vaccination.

This chain's CDR3 is CASSLGRGGMNSPLHF. The CDR3 DNA reads as TGCGCCAGCAGCTTGGGGCGGGGGGGCATGAATTCACCCCTCCACTTT. The chain uses TRBV5-1 and TRBJ1-6; D is possibly TRBD1 (6 bases). Germline V gene data show CDR1 as SGHRS and CDR2 as YFSETQ. V lost 0 bases to trimming and J lost 7 bases, with 14 bases between them. The CDR3 runs to 16 residues.